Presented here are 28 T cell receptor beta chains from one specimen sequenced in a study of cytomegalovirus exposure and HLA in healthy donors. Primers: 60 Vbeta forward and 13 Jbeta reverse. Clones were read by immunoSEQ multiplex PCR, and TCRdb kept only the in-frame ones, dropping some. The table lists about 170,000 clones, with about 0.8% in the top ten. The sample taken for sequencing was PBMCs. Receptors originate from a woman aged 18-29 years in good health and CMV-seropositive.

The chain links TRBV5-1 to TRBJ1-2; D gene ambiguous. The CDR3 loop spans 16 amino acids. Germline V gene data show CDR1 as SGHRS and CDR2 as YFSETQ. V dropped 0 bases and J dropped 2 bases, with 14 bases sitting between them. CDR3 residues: CASSLANGKVNYGYTF. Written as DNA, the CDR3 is TGCGCCAGCAGCTTGGCCAACGGGAAGGTGAACTATGGCTACACCTTC.

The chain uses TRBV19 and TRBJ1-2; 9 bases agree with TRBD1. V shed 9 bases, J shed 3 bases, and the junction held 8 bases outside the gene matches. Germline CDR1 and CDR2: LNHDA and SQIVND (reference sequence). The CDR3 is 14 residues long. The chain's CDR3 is CASQLQGADYGYTF. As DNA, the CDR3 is TGTGCCAGCCAACTACAGGGGGCAGACTATGGCTACACCTTC.

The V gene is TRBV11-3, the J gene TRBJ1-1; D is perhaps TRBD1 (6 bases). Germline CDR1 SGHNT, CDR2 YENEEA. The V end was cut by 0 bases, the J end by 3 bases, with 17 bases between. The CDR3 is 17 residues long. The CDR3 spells CASSLDAYRVRDTEAFF. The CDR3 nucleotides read TGTGCCAGCAGCTTAGATGCCTACAGGGTCAGGGACACTGAAGCTTTCTTT.

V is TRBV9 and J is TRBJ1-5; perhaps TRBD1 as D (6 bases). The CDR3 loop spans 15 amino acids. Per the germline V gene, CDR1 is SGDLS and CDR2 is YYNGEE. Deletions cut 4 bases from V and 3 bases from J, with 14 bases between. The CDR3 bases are TGTGCCAGCAGCTCTGGGGGGGCGTCCAATCAGCCCCAGCATTTT. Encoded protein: CASSSGGASNQPQHF.

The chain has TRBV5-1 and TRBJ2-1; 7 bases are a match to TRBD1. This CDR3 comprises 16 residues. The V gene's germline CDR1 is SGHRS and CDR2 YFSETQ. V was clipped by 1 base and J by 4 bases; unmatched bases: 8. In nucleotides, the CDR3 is TGCGCCAGCAGCTTGTCACCGGGACAGATATACAATGAGCAGTTCTTC. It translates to CASSLSPGQIYNEQFF.

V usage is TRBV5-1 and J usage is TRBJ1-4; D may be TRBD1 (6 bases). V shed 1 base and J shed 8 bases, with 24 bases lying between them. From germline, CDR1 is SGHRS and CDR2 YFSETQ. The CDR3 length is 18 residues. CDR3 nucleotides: TGCGCCAGCAGCTTGTTGCCCGTGGGGCAGGGGTCGGGAGAAAAACTGTTTTTT. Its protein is CASSLLPVGQGSGEKLFF.

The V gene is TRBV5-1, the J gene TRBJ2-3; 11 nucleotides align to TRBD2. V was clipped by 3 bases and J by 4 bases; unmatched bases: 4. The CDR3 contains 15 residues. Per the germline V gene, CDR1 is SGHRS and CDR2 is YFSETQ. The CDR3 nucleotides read TGCGCCAGCAGCTCGGGACTAGCGGACCCAGATACGCAGTATTTT. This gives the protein CASSSGLADPDTQYF. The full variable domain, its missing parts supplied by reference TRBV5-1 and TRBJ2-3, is KAGVTQTPRYLIKTRGQQVTLSCSPISGHRSVSWYQQTPGQGLQFLFEYFSETQRNKGNFPGRFSGRQFSNSRSEMNVSTLELGDSALYLCASSSGLADPDTQYFGPGTRLTVL.

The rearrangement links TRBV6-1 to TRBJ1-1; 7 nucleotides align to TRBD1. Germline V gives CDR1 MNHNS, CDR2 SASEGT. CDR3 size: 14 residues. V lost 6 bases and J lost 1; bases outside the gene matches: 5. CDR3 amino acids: CASRPRGPNTEAFF. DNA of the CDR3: TGTGCCAGCAGGCCAAGGGGGCCGAACACTGAAGCTTTCTTT.

In DNA form, the CDR3 reads TGTGCCAGCAGCTTAAGTCAAGGGGGTTACTATGGCTACACCTTC. Translation gives CASSLSQGGYYGYTF. The V gene is TRBV11-2, the J gene TRBJ1-2, with D perhaps TRBD1 (6 bases). Germline CDR1 SGHAT, CDR2 FQNNGV. The ends were cut back, 2 bases at V and 3 bases at J, with 13 bases in the middle. The CDR3 is 15 amino acids. The full variable domain, completed using reference TRBV11-2 and TRBJ1-2, is EAGVAQSPRYKIIEKRQSVAFWCNPISGHATLYWYQQILGQGPKLLIQFQNNGVVDDSQLPKDRFSAERLKGVDSTLKIQPAKLEDSAVYLCASSLSQGGYYGYTFGSGTRLTVV.

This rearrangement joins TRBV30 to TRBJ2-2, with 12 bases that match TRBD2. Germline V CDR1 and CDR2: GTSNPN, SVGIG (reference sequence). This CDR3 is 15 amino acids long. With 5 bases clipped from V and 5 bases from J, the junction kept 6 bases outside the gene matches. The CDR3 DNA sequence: TGTGCCTGGGCAACTAGCGGGAGGAGGACCGGGGAGCTGTTTTTT. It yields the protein CAWATSGRRTGELFF.

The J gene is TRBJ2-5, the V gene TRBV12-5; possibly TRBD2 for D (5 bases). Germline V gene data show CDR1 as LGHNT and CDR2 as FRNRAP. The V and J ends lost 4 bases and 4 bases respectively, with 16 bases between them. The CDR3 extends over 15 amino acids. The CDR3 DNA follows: TGTGCTAGTGGTTCACCCTCGGCTAGCACAGAGACCCAGTACTTC. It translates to CASGSPSASTETQYF.

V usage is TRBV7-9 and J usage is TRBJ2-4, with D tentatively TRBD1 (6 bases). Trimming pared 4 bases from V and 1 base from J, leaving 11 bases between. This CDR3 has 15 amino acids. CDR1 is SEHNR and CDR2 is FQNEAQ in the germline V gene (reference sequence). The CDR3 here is CASSSSQGAKNIQYF. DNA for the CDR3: TGTGCCAGCAGCTCATCCCAGGGGGCCAAAAACATTCAGTACTTC.

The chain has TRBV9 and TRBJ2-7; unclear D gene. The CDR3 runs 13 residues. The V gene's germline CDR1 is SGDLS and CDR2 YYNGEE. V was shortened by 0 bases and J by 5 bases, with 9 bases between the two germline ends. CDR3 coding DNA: TGTGCCAGCAGCGTAGGTAATAGCAACGAGCAGTACTTC. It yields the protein CASSVGNSNEQYF. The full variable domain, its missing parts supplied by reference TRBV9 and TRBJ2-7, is DSGVTQTPKHLITATGQRVTLRCSPRSGDLSVYWYQQSLDQGLQFLIQYYNGEERAKGNILERFSAQQFPDLHSELNLSSLELGDSALYFCASSVGNSNEQYFGPGTRLTVT.

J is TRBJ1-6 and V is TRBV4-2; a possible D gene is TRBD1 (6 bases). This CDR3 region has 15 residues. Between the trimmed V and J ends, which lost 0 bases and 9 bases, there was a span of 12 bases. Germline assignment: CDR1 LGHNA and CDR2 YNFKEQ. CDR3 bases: TGTGCCAGCAGCCAAGATCTGGGGGCGGGTTCACCCCTCCACTTT. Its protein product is CASSQDLGAGSPLHF.

CDR3 nucleotides: TGTGCCAGCTCACCAGGGGGCAGGAACACCGGGGAGCTGTTTTTT. It codes for CASSPGGRNTGELFF. V usage is TRBV18 and J usage is TRBJ2-2; possibly TRBD1 for D (6 bases). This CDR3 region has 15 residues. V gave up 2 bases and J gave up 1 base, with 8 bases separating them. The germline gives CDR1 KGHSH, CDR2 LQKENI.

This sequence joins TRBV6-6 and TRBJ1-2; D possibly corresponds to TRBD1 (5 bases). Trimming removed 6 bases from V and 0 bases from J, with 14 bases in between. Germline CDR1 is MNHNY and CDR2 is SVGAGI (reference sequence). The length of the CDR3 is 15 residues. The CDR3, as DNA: TGTGCCAGCAGACGCGACAGCCAGCCTAACTATGGCTACACCTTC. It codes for CASRRDSQPNYGYTF.

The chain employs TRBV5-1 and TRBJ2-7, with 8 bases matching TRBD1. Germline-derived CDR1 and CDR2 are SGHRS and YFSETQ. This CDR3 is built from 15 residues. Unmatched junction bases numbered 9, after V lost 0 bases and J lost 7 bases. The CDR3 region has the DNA TGCGCCAGCAGCTTGGGGACAGGGAATTCAAGGGAGCAGTACTTC. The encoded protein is CASSLGTGNSREQYF.

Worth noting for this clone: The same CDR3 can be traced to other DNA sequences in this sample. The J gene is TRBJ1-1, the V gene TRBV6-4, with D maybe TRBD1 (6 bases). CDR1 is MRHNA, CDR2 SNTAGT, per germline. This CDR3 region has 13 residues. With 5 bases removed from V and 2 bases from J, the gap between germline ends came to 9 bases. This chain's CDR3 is CASSQQGNTEAFF. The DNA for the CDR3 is TGTGCCAGCAGTCAACAGGGCAACACTGAAGCTTTCTTT.

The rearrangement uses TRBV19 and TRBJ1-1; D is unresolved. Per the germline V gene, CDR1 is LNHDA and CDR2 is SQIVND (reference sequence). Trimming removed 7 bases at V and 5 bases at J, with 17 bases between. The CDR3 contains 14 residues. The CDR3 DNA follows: TGTGCCAGTACCACGCAGGATTTCCGGACTGAAGCTTTCTTT. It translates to CASTTQDFRTEAFF.

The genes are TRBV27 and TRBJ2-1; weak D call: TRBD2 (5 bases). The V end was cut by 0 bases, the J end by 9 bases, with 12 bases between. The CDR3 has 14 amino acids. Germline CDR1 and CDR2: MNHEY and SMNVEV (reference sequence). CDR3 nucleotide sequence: TGTGCCAGCAGTTTATCAGGGCCTAGCCGTGAGCAGTTCTTC. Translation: CASSLSGPSREQFF.

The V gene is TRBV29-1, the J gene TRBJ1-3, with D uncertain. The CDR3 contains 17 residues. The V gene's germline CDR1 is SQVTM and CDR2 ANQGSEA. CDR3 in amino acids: CSGVITLNSATGNTIYF. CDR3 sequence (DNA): TGCAGTGGAGTTATCACGTTGAATTCAGCCACTGGAAACACCATATATTTT.

The CDR3 coding sequence is TGCGCCAGCAGCCTCCGACAGGGCCTAGTGGGCTACACCTTC. It encodes CASSLRQGLVGYTF. The chain joins TRBV5-1 to TRBJ1-2, with 7 bases aligning to TRBD1. The length of the CDR3 is 14 residues. In germline, CDR1 is SGHRS, CDR2 YFSETQ. With V trimmed by 4 bases and J by 8 bases, 11 bases remained unmatched.

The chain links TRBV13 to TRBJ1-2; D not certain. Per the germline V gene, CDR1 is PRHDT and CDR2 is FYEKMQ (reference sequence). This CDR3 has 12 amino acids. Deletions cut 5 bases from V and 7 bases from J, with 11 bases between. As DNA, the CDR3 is TGTGCCAGCAGCCGCCGATTGAGTGGCTACACCTTC. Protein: CASSRRLSGYTF.

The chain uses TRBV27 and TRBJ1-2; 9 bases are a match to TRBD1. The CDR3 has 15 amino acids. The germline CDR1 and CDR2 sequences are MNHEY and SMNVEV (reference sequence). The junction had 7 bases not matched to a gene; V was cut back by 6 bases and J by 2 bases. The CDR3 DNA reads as TGTGCCAGCAGATCTACCGGGACAGGGAACTATGGCTACACCTTC. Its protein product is CASRSTGTGNYGYTF.

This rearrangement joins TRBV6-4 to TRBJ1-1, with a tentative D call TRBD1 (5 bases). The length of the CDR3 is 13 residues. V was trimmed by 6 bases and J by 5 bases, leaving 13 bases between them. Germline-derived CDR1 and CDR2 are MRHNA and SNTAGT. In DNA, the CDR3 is TGTGCCAGCAGCGCCGACAGTGAAACTGAAGCTTTCTTT. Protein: CASSADSETEAFF.

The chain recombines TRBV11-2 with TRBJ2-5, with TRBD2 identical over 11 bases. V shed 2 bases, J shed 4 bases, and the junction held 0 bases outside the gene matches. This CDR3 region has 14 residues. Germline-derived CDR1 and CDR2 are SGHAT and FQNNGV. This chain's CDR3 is CASSLTSGGETQYF. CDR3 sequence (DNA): TGTGCCAGCAGCTTAACTAGCGGGGGAGAGACCCAGTACTTC.

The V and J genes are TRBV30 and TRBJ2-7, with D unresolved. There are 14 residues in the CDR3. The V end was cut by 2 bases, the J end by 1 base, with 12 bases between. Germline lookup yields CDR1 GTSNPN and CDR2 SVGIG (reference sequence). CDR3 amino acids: CAWSSLGNSYEQYF. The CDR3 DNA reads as TGTGCCTGGAGTTCCCTTGGCAATTCCTACGAGCAGTACTTC.

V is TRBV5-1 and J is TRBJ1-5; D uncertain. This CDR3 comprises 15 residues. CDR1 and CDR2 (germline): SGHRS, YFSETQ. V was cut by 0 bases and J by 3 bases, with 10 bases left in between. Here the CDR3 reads CASSLDSGYNQPQHF. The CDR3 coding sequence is TGCGCCAGCAGCTTGGATTCGGGGTACAATCAGCCCCAGCATTTT.